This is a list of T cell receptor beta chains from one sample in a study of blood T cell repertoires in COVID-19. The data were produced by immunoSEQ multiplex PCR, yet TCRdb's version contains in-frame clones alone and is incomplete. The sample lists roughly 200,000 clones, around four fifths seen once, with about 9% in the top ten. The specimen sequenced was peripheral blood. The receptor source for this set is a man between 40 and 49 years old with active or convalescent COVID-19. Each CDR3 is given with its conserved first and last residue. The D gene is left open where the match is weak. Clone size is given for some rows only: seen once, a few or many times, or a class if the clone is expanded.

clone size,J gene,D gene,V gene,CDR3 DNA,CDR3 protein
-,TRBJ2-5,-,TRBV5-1,TGCGCCAGCAGCTCGACAGCCCAACAAGAGACCCAGTACTTC,CASSSTAQQETQYF
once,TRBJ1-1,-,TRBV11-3,TGTGCCAGCAGCTTAGATCCCTATGCAGGGGTTGGGACTGAAGCTTTCTTT,CASSLDPYAGVGTEAFF
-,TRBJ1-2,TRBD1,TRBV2,TGTGCCAGCAGTAGAATGAGGGGGCGTGATGGCTACACCTTC,CASSRMRGRDGYTF
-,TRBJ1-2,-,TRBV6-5,TGTGCCAGCAGTTACGATGCGGCCCCCTATGGCTACACCTTC,CASSYDAAPYGYTF
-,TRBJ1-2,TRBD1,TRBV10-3,TGTGCCAACGGACAGGGGGTTAACTATGGCTACACCTTC,CANGQGVNYGYTF
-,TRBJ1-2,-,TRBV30,TGTGCCTGGAGCAGGGGAGTGAATATCTATGGCTACACCTTC,CAWSRGVNIYGYTF
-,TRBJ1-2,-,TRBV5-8,TGTGCCAGCAGGCCCCGGGGTGGGAATGATGGCTACACCTTC,CASRPRGGNDGYTF
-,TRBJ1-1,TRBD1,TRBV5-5,TGTGCCAGCAGCCAGGGACAGGGGGCGCGGATCACGCACACTGAAGCTTTCTTT,CASSQGQGARITHTEAFF
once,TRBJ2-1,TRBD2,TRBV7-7,TGTGCTAGCAGCCAGTCGGGGCTAGCGGGAAATGAGCAGTTCTTC,CASSQSGLAGNEQFF
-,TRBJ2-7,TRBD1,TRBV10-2,TGCGCCAGCAGACCGGGACAGGGGTTTTACGAGCAGTACTTC,CASRPGQGFYEQYF
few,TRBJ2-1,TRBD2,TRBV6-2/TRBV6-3,TGTGCCAGCAGTCTCGGACTAGCGGGCGAGCAGTTCTTC,CASSLGLAGEQFF
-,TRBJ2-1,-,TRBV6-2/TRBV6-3,TGTGCCAGCAGTTCGCCGACTCCTAACTCCTACAATGAGCAGTTCTTC,CASSSPTPNSYNEQFF
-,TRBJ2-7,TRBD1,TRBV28,TGTGCCAGCAGTCGCTCGGGACAGGGGCGGTGGCAGTACTTC,CASSRSGQGRWQYF
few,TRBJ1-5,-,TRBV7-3,TGTGCCAGACAGGGCAATCAGCCCCAGCATTTT,CARQGNQPQHF
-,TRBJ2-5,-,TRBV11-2,TGTGCCAGCAGCCCTGGGCGAAGCGGGACCCAGTACTTC,CASSPGRSGTQYF
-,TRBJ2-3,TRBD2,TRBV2,TGTGCCAGCAGTGTCCTGCTAGCGGGAGTGGGAGATACGCAGTATTTT,CASSVLLAGVGDTQYF
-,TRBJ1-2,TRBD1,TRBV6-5,TGTGCCAGCAGGAGAGGGGGCCAAGGTGGCTACACCTTC,CASRRGGQGGYTF
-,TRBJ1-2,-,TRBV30,TGTGCCTGGACTCGGACCCGGGGGGCTCTTGGCTACACCTTC,CAWTRTRGALGYTF
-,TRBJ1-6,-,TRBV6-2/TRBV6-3,TGTGCCAGCAGTTATTTTTACGGGAGCTCCTATAATTCACCCCTCCACTTT,CASSYFYGSSYNSPLHF
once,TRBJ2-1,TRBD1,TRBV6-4,TGTGCCACTATGGACAGGTACAATGAGCAGTTCTTC,CATMDRYNEQFF
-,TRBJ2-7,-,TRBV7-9,TGTGCCAGCAGCCCCGCCCCTCTTCGGGGTCCAAGCTCCTACGAGCAGTACTTC,CASSPAPLRGPSSYEQYF
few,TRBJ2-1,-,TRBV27,TGTGCCAGCAGCGATGCTAGCCCCGCCTACAATGAGCAGTTCTTC,CASSDASPAYNEQFF
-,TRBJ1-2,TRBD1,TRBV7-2,TGTGCCAGCAGCCCCCGGACAGGTGGGGGCTACACCTTC,CASSPRTGGGYTF
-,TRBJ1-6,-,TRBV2,TGTGCCAGCAACCTTAGGGGTTCACCCCTCCACTTT,CASNLRGSPLHF
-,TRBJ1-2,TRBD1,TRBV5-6,TGTGCCAGCAGCTGGGGCTCGGACAGGGGGCACTATGGCTACACCTTC,CASSWGSDRGHYGYTF
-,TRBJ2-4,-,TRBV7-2,TGTGCCAGCAGCTTAGCCTACAGGGACATTCAGTACTTC,CASSLAYRDIQYF
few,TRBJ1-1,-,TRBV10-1,TGCGCCAGCAGTCCCTTCGCAGGCCAACCGGAGAACACTGAAGCTTTCTTT,CASSPFAGQPENTEAFF
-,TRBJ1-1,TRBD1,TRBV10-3,TGTGCCATCGCGAAGGGACAGGGTGAAGCTTTCTTT,CAIAKGQGEAFF